This T cell receptor (beta chain) was captured by sequencing in a study of spatial heterogeneity in lung cancer. Study-wide context: A strong correlation was found between TCR transcript counts in tumor regions and a T cell module score derived from matched bulk RNA-seq.

Within the sample, this clonotype is medium-sized. Its target is not known. Time point here: sample taken at primary tumor resection. The donors comprised roughly 71 untreated early-stage non-small cell lung cancer patients. Whole RNA, isolated from tumor, nontumor lung or frozen PBMC, was sequenced without prior sorting. TCRdb itself ran the 5' RACE reads through MiXCR, one entry per CDR3 protein. The table records nearly 5,000 distinct CDR3 sequences, around 12% of them present only once. Germline loops: CDR1 SNHLY, CDR2 FYNNEI. The CDR3 runs 13 residues. V was cut by 7 bases and J by 0 bases, with 9 bases left in between. Findings and limits, study-wide: In tumors, expanded intratumoral alpha and beta TCR counts tracked mutation counts. The authors estimated that about 6.6% of tumor T cells were covered for alpha chains and 13% to 15% for beta chains.

The sequence derives from a female donor with early-stage non-small cell lung cancer. The starting material was lung tumor tissue, obtained at surgery. V and J are TRBV2 and TRBJ1-2; tentative D call: TRBD1 (5 bases). The chain's CDR3 is CASKGNPNYGYTF. DNA of the CDR3: TGTGCCAGCAAGGGGAACCCTAACTATGGCTACACCTTC.